This TCR beta chain was recovered during a study of cytomegalovirus exposure and HLA in healthy donors. The PCR contained 60 Vbeta and 13 Jbeta primers. How the authors handled the data: Per a later analysis, the number of unique TCR beta chains was about 80 million, of which 9 million to 12 million were shared. Some clones are missing from TCRdb's copy, which holds only in-frame ones; the method was immunoSEQ multiplex PCR. V, J and clone size reflect that table, while D and trimming were determined from the DNA. This sample has around 200,000 clones, with approximately 88% found just once. Per the germline V gene, CDR1 is SGHVS and CDR2 is FQNEAQ. This CDR3 is built from 16 residues. Deletions cut 2 bases from V and 1 base from J, with 13 bases between. In the case of this clone: Its specificity is unknown.

Study results and caveats: Later, TCR association rates were found to vary by HLA locus, highest for DRB1 and lowest for HLA-C. Researchers left out some V segments, among them TRBV6-2 and TRBV6-3, as indistinguishable.

The sequence was collected from a woman in her fifties or sixties in good health and CMV-seropositive. The rearrangement joins TRBV7-8 to TRBJ2-3, with D possibly being TRBD1 (6 bases). Sequencing used PBMCs. The CDR3, as DNA: TGTGCCAGCAGCTTAATTGCAGGGGCCGGCACAGATACGCAGTATTTT. Residues: CASSLIAGAGTDTQYF.